This TCR beta chain was recorded in a study of blood T cell repertoires in COVID-19 (dated by TCRdb to the early 2020s). With respect to the entire study: Samples covering the acute and convalescent phases of COVID-19 were provided by collaborators in the United States, Italy and Spain. The prospective study material was composed of cDNA or gDNA derived from T cells, B-cell-depleted T cells, or PBMCs. The dataset comprised deeply sampled blood TCRbeta repertoires from subjects exposed to, actively infected with, or recovered from COVID-19. The repertoires were released in a freely available public database meant as a resource for research on the immune response to SARS-CoV-2. Samples came from the ongoing ImmuneRACE study (first 160 participants) plus 1,254 subjects from 6 global collaborators. Sample metadata almost always included a de-identified subject ID, COVID-19 status, age in years and sex. HLA class I and class II types, where available, came from metadata supplied by the sample provider rather than from assay-based typing. Study-level results and caveats: The amount of clinical and demographic metadata varied by source and participant and was provided uncurated.

The CDR3 measures 16 amino acids from cysteine to phenylalanine. The only DNA kept is the CDR3, 48 bases in frame from the first base. The germline V gene sets CDR1 to SGHAT and CDR2 to FQNNGV. V has 7 bases trimmed and J has 0 bases trimmed; junction bases matching no gene number 10. Concerning this clone: Its antigen is currently not known. Qualities for individual bases were not recorded, and no much larger clone is one base off.

The immunoSEQ Assay, a bias-controlled multiplex PCR, was used to amplify TCRbeta CDR3 regions from genomic DNA. Regarding the original processing steps: The number of nucleated cells in each sample was estimated from the amplification of reference gene primers within the assay. Sequence reads were collapsed and filtered to measure the absolute abundance of every unique TCRbeta CDR3 rearrangement. For each sample, productive Simpson clonality was calculated as the square root of Simpson's diversity index across productive rearrangements. The table comes from immuneACCESS by way of TCRdb, which keeps in-frame sequences with V and J called. Part of the clones is missing from these tables; in studies checked, under half for an unresolved V gene and the rest for unknown reasons. V and J calls and clone size come straight from that table; D and trimming were deduced from the DNA. The sample records roughly 400,000 clones, approximately 90% of which are singletons. Together, the top ten hold 1.4% to 1.5% of the sample.

Participants in the prospective study were enrolled through a virtual design, were aged about 18 to 90 years, and lived in 24 United States geographic areas. To assign participants to cohorts, the prospective study relied on clinical history that participants themselves reported in a screening survey and a study questionnaire. Exposed participants had been in contact, within 2 weeks of entering the study, with a person who had a PCR-confirmed or clinician-diagnosed case of COVID-19. Mobile phlebotomists in the prospective study collected whole blood, serum and a nasopharyngeal or oropharyngeal swab from every participant. Prospective study participants could optionally give additional blood draws and questionnaires over an approximately 2-month period. Before DNA extraction, prospective study blood samples were shipped either frozen or at room temperature.

This chain joins TRBV11-2 to TRBJ2-7; 9 bases in the middle match TRBD2. This TCR derives from a young woman who had been exposed to COVID-19. Sequenced input: PBMCs or T cells enriched from blood (not recorded which). The DNA sequence is given as TGTGCCAGCACCCCGATGGGGACTAGCCGCTCCTACGAGCAGTACTTC. Translation gives CASTPMGTSRSYEQYF. The entire variable domain, with the stretches around the CDR3 drawn from the reference TRBV11-2 and TRBJ2-7 proteins, is EAGVAQSPRYKIIEKRQSVAFWCNPISGHATLYWYQQILGQGPKLLIQFQNNGVVDDSQLPKDRFSAERLKGVDSTLKIQPAKLEDSAVYLCASTPMGTSRSYEQYFGPGTRLTVT.